The following is a T cell receptor beta chain sequence with its context. The data derive from a study of shared clonotypes between healthy human individuals. Within Nashville, Tennessee resided all donors, each a Caucasian adult. Profiling relied on immunoSEQ multiplex PCR, and the TCRdb table lists in-frame clones only, not all of them. Among under 600,000 clones, approximately 97% were seen once, and the ten largest hold approximately 0.057%. CDR1 is MDHEN and CDR2 is SYDVKM in the germline V gene. The CDR3 consists of 15 residues. Trimming shortened V by 1 base and J by 4 bases, and 11 bases separated the two germline ends.

The sequence was collected from a woman younger than 45 in good health. The J gene is TRBJ1-5, the V gene TRBV28, with a possible D match to TRBD1 (5 bases). What was sequenced was naive CD4+ T cells sorted from blood. Subset given: CD45RA+ positively selected. The CDR3 sequence: CASSLLGVGNQPQHF. The CDR3 coding sequence is TGTGCCAGCAGTTTATTAGGGGTGGGTAATCAGCCCCAGCATTTT.